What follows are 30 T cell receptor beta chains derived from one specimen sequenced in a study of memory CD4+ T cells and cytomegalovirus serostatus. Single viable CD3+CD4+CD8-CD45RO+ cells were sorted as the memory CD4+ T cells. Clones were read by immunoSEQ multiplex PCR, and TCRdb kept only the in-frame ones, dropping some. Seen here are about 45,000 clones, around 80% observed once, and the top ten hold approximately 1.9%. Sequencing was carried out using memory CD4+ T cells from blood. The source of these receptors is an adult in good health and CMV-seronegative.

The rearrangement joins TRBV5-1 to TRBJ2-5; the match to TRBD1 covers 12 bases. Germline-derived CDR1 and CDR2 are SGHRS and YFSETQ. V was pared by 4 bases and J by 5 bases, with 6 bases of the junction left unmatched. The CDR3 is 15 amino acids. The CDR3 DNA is TGCGCCAGCAGCGCCGGGACAGGGGGCTGGGAGACCCAGTACTTC. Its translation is CASSAGTGGWETQYF.

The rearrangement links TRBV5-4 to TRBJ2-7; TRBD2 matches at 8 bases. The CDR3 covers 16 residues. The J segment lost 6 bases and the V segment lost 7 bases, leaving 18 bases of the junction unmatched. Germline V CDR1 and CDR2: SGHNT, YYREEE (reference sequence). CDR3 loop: CASRPGRGVGASEQYF. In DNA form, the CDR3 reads TGTGCCAGCCGACCCGGGAGGGGGGTTGGGGCCTCCGAGCAGTACTTC.

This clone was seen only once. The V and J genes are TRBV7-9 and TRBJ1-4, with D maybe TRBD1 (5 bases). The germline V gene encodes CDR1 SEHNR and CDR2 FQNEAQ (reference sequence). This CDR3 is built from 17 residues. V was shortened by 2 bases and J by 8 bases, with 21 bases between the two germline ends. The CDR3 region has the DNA TGTGCCAGCAGCTTAAAGAGTATAGGTGGGGCAGTCGAAAAACTGTTTTTT. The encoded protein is CASSLKSIGGAVEKLFF. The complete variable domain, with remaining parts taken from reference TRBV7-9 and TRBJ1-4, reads DTGVSQNPRHKITKRGQNVTFRCDPISEHNRLYWYRQTLGQGPEFLTYFQNEAQLEKSRLLSDRFSAERPKGSFSTLEIQRTEQGDSAMYLCASSLKSIGGAVEKLFFGSGTQLSVL.

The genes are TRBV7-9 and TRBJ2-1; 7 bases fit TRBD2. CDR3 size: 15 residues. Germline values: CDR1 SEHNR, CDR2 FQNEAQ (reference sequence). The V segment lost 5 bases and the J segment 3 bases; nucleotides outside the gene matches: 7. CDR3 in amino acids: CASSRHGGIYNEQFF. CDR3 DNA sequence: TGTGCCAGCAGCCGACACGGGGGGATCTACAATGAGCAGTTCTTC. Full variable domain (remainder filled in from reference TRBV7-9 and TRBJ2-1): DTGVSQNPRHKITKRGQNVTFRCDPISEHNRLYWYRQTLGQGPEFLTYFQNEAQLEKSRLLSDRFSAERPKGSFSTLEIQRTEQGDSAMYLCASSRHGGIYNEQFFGPGTRLTVL.

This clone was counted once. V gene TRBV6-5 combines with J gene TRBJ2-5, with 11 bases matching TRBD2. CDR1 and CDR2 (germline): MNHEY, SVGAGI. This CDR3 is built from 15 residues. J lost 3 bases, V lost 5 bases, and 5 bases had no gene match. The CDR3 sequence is CASSLRGLAEETQYF. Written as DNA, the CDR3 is TGTGCCAGCAGTCTTCGGGGACTAGCGGAAGAGACCCAGTACTTC.

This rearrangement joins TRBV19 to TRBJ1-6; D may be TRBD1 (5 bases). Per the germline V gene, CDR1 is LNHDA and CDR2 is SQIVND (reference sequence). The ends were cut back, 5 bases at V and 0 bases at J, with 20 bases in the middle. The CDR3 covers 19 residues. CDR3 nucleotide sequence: TGTGCCAGTAGTCTCCGGGACGGCTATATAAGCTCCTATAATTCACCCCTCCACTTT. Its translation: CASSLRDGYISSYNSPLHF.

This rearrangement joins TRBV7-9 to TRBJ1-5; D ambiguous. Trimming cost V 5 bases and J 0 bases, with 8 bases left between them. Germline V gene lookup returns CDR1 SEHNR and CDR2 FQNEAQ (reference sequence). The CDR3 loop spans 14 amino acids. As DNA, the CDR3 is TGTGCCAGCAGCGAGGCAGGTAGCAATCAGCCCCAGCATTTT. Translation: CASSEAGSNQPQHF.

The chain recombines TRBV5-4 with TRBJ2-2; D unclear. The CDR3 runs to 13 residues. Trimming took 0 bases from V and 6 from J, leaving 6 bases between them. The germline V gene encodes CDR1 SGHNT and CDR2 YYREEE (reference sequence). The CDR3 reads CASSLDMAGELFF. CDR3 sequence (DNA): TGTGCCAGCAGCTTGGACATGGCCGGGGAGCTGTTTTTT.

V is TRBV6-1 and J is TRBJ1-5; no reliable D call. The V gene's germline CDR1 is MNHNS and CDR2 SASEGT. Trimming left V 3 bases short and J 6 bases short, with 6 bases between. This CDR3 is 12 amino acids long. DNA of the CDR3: TGTGCCAGCAGTGACGGGGTTCAGCCCCAGCATTTT. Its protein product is CASSDGVQPQHF.

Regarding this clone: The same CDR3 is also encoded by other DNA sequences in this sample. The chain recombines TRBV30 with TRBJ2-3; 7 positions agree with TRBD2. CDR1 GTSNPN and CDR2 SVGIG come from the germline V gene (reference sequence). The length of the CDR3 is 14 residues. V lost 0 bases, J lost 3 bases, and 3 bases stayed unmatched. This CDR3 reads CAWSVRGGTDTQYF. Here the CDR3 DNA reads TGTGCCTGGAGTGTGCGGGGAGGGACAGATACGCAGTATTTT.

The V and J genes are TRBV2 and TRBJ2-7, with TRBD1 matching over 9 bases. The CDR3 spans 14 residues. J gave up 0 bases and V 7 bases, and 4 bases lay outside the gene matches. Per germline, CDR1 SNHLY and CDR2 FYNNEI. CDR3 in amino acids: CASNRQGVSYEQYF. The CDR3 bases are TGTGCCAGCAATAGACAGGGGGTCTCCTACGAGCAGTACTTC.

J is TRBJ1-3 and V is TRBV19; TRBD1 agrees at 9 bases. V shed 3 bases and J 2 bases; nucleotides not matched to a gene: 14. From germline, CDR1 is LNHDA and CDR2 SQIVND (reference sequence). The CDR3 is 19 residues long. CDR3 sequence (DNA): TGTGCCAGTAGTATTCCTCCCCCGGACAGGGGTAAGGCTGGAAACACCATATATTTT. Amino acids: CASSIPPPDRGKAGNTIYF.

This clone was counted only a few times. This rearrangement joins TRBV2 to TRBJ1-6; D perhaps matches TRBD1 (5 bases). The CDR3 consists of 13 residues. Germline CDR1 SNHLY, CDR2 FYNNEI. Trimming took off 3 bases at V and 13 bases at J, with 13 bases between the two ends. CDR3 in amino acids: CASSEGRPAPLHF. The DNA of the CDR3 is TGTGCCAGCAGTGAGGGACGGCCAGCTCCCCTCCACTTT. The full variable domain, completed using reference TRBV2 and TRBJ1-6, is EPEVTQTPSHQVTQMGQEVILRCVPISNHLYFYWYRQILGQKVEFLVSFYNNEISEKSEIFDDQFSVERPDGSNFTLKIRSTKLEDSAMYFCASSEGRPAPLHFGNGTRLTVT.

CDR3 sequence (DNA): TGCGCCAGCAGCTTGACAGGGACGAACTATGGCTACACCTTC. Protein product: CASSLTGTNYGYTF. The genes are TRBV5-1 and TRBJ1-2; TRBD1 is a possible D gene (6 bases). V was shortened by 1 base and J by 2 bases, with 9 bases between the two germline ends. The V gene's germline CDR1 is SGHRS and CDR2 YFSETQ. There are 14 residues in the CDR3.

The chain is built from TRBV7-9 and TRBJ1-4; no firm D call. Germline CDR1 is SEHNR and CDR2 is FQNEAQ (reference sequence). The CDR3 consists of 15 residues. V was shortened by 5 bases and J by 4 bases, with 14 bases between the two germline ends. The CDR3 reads CASSQQTSGNEKLFF. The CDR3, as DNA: TGTGCCAGCAGCCAGCAGACATCTGGTAATGAAAAACTGTTTTTT.

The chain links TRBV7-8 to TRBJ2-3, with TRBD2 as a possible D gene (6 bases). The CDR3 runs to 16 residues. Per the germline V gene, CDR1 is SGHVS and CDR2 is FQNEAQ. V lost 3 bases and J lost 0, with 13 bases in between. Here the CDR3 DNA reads TGTGCCAGCAGCTTCGGGACTCGACCTAGCACAGATACGCAGTATTTT. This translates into CASSFGTRPSTDTQYF.

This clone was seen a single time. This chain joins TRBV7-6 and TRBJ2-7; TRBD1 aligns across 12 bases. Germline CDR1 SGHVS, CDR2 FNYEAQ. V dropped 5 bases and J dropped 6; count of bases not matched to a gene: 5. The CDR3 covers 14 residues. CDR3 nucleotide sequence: TGTGCCAGCAGCCCAGGGACAGGGGGCGGCGAGCAGTACTTC. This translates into CASSPGTGGGEQYF.

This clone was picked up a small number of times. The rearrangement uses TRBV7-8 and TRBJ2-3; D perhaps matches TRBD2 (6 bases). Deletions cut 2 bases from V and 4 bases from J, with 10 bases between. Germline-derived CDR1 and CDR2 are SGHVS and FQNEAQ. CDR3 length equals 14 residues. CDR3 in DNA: TGTGCCAGCAGCTTATATTCTAGCGCAGATACGCAGTATTTT. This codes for CASSLYSSADTQYF.

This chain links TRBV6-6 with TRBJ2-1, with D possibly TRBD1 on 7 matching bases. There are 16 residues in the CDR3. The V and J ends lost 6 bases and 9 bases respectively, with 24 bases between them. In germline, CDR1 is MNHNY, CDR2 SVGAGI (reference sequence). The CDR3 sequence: CASRGGGGLPQFEQFF. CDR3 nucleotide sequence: TGTGCCAGCAGAGGAGGGGGCGGACTCCCGCAGTTTGAGCAGTTCTTC.

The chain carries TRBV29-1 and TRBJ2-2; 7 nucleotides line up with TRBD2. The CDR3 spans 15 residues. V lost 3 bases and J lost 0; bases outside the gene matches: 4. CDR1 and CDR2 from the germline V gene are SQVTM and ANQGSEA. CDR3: CSVDGAGANTGELFF. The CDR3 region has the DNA TGCAGCGTTGACGGGGCGGGGGCGAACACCGGGGAGCTGTTTTTT.

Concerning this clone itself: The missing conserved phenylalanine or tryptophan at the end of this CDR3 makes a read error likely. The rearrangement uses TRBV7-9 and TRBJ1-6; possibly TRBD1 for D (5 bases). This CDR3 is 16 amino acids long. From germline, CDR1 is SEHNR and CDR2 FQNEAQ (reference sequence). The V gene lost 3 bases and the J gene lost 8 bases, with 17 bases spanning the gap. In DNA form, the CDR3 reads TGTGCCAGCAGCTTTCGTGCGGGGCCTACTGATTCACCCCTCCACCTT. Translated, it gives CASSFRAGPTDSPLHL.

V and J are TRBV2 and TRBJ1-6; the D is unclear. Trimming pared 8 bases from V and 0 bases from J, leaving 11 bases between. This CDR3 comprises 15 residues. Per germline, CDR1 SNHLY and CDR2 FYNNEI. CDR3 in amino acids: CASHYSSSYNSPLHF. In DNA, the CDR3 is TGTGCCAGCCACTATTCTAGCTCCTATAATTCACCCCTCCACTTT.

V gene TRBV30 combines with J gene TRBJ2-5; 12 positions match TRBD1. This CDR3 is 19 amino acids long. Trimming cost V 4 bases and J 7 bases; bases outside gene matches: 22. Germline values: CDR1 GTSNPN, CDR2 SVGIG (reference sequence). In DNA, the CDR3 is TGTGCCTGGAATTCGTTCCGGGACAGGGGGCAGGGAGGGTTAGGGACCCAGTACTTC. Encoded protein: CAWNSFRDRGQGGLGTQYF.

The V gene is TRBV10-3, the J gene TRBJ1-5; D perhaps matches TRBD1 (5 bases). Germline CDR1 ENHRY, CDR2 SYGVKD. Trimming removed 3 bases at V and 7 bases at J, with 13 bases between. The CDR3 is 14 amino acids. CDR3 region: CAISDGAEYQPQHF. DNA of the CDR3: TGTGCCATCAGTGACGGGGCGGAGTACCAGCCCCAGCATTTT.

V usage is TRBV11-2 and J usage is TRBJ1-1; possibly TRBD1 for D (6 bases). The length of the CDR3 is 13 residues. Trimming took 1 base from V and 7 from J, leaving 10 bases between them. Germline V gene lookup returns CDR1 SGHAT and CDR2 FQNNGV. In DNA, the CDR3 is TGTGCCAGCAGCTTAGGGACAGAACTTGAAGCTTTCTTT. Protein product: CASSLGTELEAFF. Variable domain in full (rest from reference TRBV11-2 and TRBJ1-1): EAGVAQSPRYKIIEKRQSVAFWCNPISGHATLYWYQQILGQGPKLLIQFQNNGVVDDSQLPKDRFSAERLKGVDSTLKIQPAKLEDSAVYLCASSLGTELEAFFGQGTRLTVV.

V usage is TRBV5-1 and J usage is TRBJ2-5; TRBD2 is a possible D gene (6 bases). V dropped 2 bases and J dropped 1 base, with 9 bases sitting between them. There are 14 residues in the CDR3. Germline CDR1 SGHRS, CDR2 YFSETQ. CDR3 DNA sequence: TGCGCCAGCAGCTTCGCGGGGCCCCAAGAGACCCAGTACTTC. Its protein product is CASSFAGPQETQYF.

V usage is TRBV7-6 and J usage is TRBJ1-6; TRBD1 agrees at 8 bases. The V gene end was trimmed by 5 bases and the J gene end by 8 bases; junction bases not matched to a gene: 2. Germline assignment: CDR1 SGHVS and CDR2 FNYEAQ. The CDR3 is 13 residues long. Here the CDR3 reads CASSNRGDSPLHF. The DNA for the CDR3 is TGTGCCAGCAGCAACAGGGGGGATTCACCCCTCCACTTT.

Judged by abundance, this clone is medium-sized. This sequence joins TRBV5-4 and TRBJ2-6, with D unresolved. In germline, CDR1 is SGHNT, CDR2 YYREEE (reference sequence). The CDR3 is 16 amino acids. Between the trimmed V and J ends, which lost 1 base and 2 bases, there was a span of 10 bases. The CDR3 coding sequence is TGTGCCAGCAGCTTGAAAAGATCGGCTGGGGCCAACGTCCTGACTTTC. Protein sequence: CASSLKRSAGANVLTF.

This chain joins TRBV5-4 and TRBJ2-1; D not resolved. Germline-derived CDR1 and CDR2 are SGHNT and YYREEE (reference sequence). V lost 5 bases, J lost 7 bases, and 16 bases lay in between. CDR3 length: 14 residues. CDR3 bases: TGTGCCAGCAGACCCGAAGGTACTTCTAATGAGCAGTTCTTC. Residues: CASRPEGTSNEQFF.

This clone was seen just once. CDR3 DNA: TGTGCCTGGAGGGGGGTATATTCCTACGAGCAGTACTTC. It encodes CAWRGVYSYEQYF. This sequence joins TRBV30 and TRBJ2-7; D is possibly TRBD1 or TRBD2 (5 bases each). The CDR3 extends over 13 amino acids. The germline V and J ends were trimmed by 3 bases and 1 base, with 10 bases remaining between them. Germline V gene sequence: CDR1 GTSNPN, CDR2 SVGIG (reference sequence).